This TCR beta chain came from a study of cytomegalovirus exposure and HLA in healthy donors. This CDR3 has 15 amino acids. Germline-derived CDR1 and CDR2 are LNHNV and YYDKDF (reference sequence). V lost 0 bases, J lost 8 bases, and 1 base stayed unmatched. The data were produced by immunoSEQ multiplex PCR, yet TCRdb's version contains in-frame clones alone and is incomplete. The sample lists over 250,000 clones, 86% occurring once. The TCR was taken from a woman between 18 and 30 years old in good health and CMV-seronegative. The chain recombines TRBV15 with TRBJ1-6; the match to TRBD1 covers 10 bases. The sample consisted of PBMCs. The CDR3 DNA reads TGTGCCACCAGCAGAGAAGGGACAGGGGATTCACCCCTCCACTTT. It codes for CATSREGTGDSPLHF.